The entry that follows covers one T cell receptor beta chain sequence. The antigen is unknown. The data are from a study of identical twins. Via MiXCR, TCRdb re-called the 5' RACE reads, giving one row per CDR3 protein. The sample carries about 520,000 distinct CDR3 sequences, approximately 22% recorded once. Overall study results and limits: Findings came from cross-sectional statistics, without long-term follow-up of donors. Within cord blood, abundant beta clonotypes carried fewer insertions, but memory repertoires showed no such trend.

These data also formed part of another study, on T cells expressing NK-cell markers. Per that study: Sequencing covered eight donors, seven HCMV-seropositive and one seronegative.

Source material: CD4+ T cells sorted from blood. The receptor's source is a young woman in good health.

CDR3 nucleotides: TGCAGTGCTAGAGATCAGACTAGCGGAGATACGCAGTATTTT. Encoded protein: CSARDQTSGDTQYF. This chain connects TRBV20-1 to TRBJ2-3; 9 bases fit TRBD2. The CDR3 runs to 14 residues. Trimming took 0 bases from V and 5 from J; bases not matched to a gene: 3. Germline V gene sequence: CDR1 DFQATT, CDR2 SNEGSKA (reference sequence).